This is a list of T cell receptor beta chains from one sample in a study of shared T cell receptors in the human thymus. Sequencing was performed with immunoSEQ multiplex PCR; in TCRdb, only in-frame clones are kept and a portion is missing. Among about 660,000 clones listed, more than 75% were seen once. The same data also went into a second study, on human thymus T cells.

Input material: thymocytes. These receptors originate from a boy less than two years old with a congenital heart defect. Each CDR3 is given with its conserved first and last residue. The D gene is left open where the match is weak. For some rows the clone size is stated as once, few or many, or as a class when expanded; others skip it.

j_gene,v_gene,abundance,d_gene,CDR3nt,CDR3aa
TRBJ1-2,TRBV5-1,.,.,TGCGCCAGCAGCTTGGAAACAGGCTATGGCTACACCTTC,CASSLETGYGYTF
TRBJ2-1,TRBV19,.,.,TGTGCCAGCGGCAGGACTGGTTACAATGAGCAGTTCTTC,CASGRTGYNEQFF
TRBJ1-5,TRBV28,once,.,TGTGCCAGCAGTGTTCCCGACAGGTCTCTGCCAAGCAATCAGCCCCAGCATTTT,CASSVPDRSLPSNQPQHF
TRBJ2-5,TRBV20-1,.,.,TGCAGTGCTAGCGGGGAGACCCAGTACTTC,CSASGETQYF
TRBJ1-4,TRBV27,.,.,TGTGCCAGCAGTTTAGACAGTATTAATGAAAAACTGTTTTTT,CASSLDSINEKLFF
TRBJ2-7,TRBV19,few,.,TGTGCCAGTAGCCCTCGGACAGACTACGAGCAGTACTTC,CASSPRTDYEQYF
TRBJ1-1,TRBV7-6,.,TRBD1,TGTGCCAGCAGCTTCCTACAGGGGACTGAAGCTTTCTTT,CASSFLQGTEAFF
TRBJ2-7,TRBV12-5,.,TRBD2,TGTGCTAGTGGTTTGGTACCGGGAACTAGCGGCAACTACGAGCAGTACTTC,CASGLVPGTSGNYEQYF
TRBJ2-2,TRBV28,.,.,TGTGCCAGCAGCCTGACTAGTTCGGGCACCGGGGAGCTGTTTTTT,CASSLTSSGTGELFF
TRBJ1-2,TRBV2,.,TRBD1,TGTGCCAGCAGCAAACTTACAGGGGGCAGAAATGGCTACACCTTC,CASSKLTGGRNGYTF
TRBJ2-7,TRBV27,once,TRBD2,TGTGCCATCAGGACCGGGACTAGCGGGATCTACGAGCAGTACTTC,CAIRTGTSGIYEQYF
TRBJ1-1,TRBV4-1,.,.,TGCGCCAGCAGCCAAGATCTAACACGGGGAGCTTTCTTT,CASSQDLTRGAFF
TRBJ1-1,TRBV27,.,.,TGTGCCAGCAAGTTAAACAGGGAGGGAAACACTGAAGCTTTCTTT,CASKLNREGNTEAFF
TRBJ2-3,TRBV29-1,.,TRBD2,TGCAGCGTTGAAGATGGGCCCTCAGCGGGAGGAAACACAGATACGCAGTATTTT,CSVEDGPSAGGNTDTQYF
TRBJ1-5,TRBV4-1,.,.,TGCGCCAGCAGCAACTTGGGGGGGAGACAGCCCCAGCATTTT,CASSNLGGRQPQHF
TRBJ2-7,TRBV28,.,TRBD2,TGTGCCAGCACAAGCGGGAGGTTATACGAGCAGTACTTC,CASTSGRLYEQYF
TRBJ1-3,TRBV11-2,.,.,TGTGCCAGCGGACCCTGGGTGGGGAGTGGAAACACCATATATTTT,CASGPWVGSGNTIYF
TRBJ2-3,TRBV7-3,.,TRBD2,TGTGCCAGCAGCCTCCTAAGCGGGGGCCCCACAGATACGCAGTATTTT,CASSLLSGGPTDTQYF
TRBJ2-3,TRBV2,.,TRBD2,TGTGCCAGCACCCTTCCCCCGACTAGCGGGGCTAGCACAGATACGCAGTATTTT,CASTLPPTSGASTDTQYF
TRBJ2-2,TRBV14,few,.,TGTGCCAGCAGCCAAGATTGGCGAGAGGGCCCTCCGAACACCGGGGAGCTGTTTTTT,CASSQDWREGPPNTGELFF
TRBJ2-3,TRBV19,.,.,TGTGCCAGTAGTCCTAACCACGGGAGTCTCGATACGCAGTATTTT,CASSPNHGSLDTQYF
TRBJ1-2,TRBV6-5,.,.,TGTGCCAGCAGATCACTACTCCCGAACTATGGCTACACCTTC,CASRSLLPNYGYTF
TRBJ2-3,TRBV27,.,.,TGTGCCAGCCACGGACACCACACAGATACGCAGTATTTT,CASHGHHTDTQYF
TRBJ1-5,TRBV15,.,.,TGTGCCACGAAGCGGTTGGGGCGGGGGAGCAATCAGCCCCAGCATTTT,CATKRLGRGSNQPQHF
TRBJ1-2,TRBV2,.,.,TGTGCCAGCAGTGAAGCGTTTTTCACCGAATCAGGGGAATACGGCTACACCTTC,CASSEAFFTESGEYGYTF
TRBJ2-7,TRBV14,.,TRBD2,TGTGCCAGCAGCCAAGGTCGGGGTGGCGGGAGTTACGAGCAGTACTTC,CASSQGRGGGSYEQYF
TRBJ1-2,TRBV5-6,.,TRBD1,TGTGCCAGCAGCGCCTCCCGACAGGGAGGCTATGGCTACACCTTC,CASSASRQGGYGYTF
TRBJ2-7,TRBV28,.,.,TGTGCCAGCAGTTTAAGGGAGAGCTCCTACGAGCAGTACTTC,CASSLRESSYEQYF
TRBJ2-1,TRBV5-8,.,.,TGTGCCAGCAGCTTGGGGAGACTAGTAAATGAGCAGTTCTTC,CASSLGRLVNEQFF
TRBJ1-3,TRBV4-2,.,.,TGTGCCAGCAGCCAAGCCCAGGGCTCTGGAAACACCATATATTTT,CASSQAQGSGNTIYF
TRBJ2-3,TRBV19,once,TRBD2,TGTGCCAGTAGTATAGGGCTAGCGGGGCAGTATTTT,CASSIGLAGQYF
TRBJ2-7,TRBV5-4,.,TRBD1,TGTGCCAGCAGCTTGGACCGGGACAGGGGACCTCAAACTTCCTACGAGCAGTACTTC,CASSLDRDRGPQTSYEQYF
TRBJ2-3,TRBV6-1,.,TRBD2,TGTGCCAGCAGTGATGGCGGGAGGGCCCTAACCCACACAGATACGCAGTATTTT,CASSDGGRALTHTDTQYF
TRBJ2-1,TRBV10-1,.,.,TGCGCCAGCAGTTTAGGCGTGGGGCAGAATGAGCAGTTCTTC,CASSLGVGQNEQFF
TRBJ2-7,TRBV15,.,TRBD1,TGTGCCACCAGCAGAGATAGGGCCAGGGGGCGACGGGAGCAGTACTTC,CATSRDRARGRREQYF
TRBJ1-3,TRBV28,.,.,TGTGCCAGCAGTTCCACTTTGGGCCATGGAGGAAACACCATATATTTT,CASSSTLGHGGNTIYF
TRBJ1-4,TRBV7-2,.,.,TGTGCCAGCAGCTTAGTGTTCGGGGGTATTGGAACTAATGAAAAACTGTTTTTT,CASSLVFGGIGTNEKLFF
TRBJ2-1,TRBV29-1,.,TRBD2,TGCAGCGTTGAGGGACTAGCGGGTTACAATGAGCAGTTCTTC,CSVEGLAGYNEQFF
TRBJ2-7,TRBV28,.,TRBD2,TGTGCCAGCAGTTACCGGACTAGAGGTACGGACTACGAGCAGTACTTC,CASSYRTRGTDYEQYF
TRBJ2-4,TRBV5-8,.,TRBD1,TGTGCCAGCAGCTGGTACCCGGGACAGGGTACTTCTGGCATTCAGTACTTC,CASSWYPGQGTSGIQYF
TRBJ2-5,TRBV9,.,.,TGTGCCAGCAAGCCACGTTTATCGGGAGTTGGGTCAGAGACCCAGTACTTC,CASKPRLSGVGSETQYF
TRBJ1-3,TRBV6-5,.,.,TGTGCCAGCAGTTACTCTCGGGACATGAGAAACACCATATATTTT,CASSYSRDMRNTIYF
TRBJ2-3,TRBV5-4,.,TRBD2,TGTGCCAGCAGCCGGGGACTAGCGGGGATCCGTAGCACAGATACGCAGTATTTT,CASSRGLAGIRSTDTQYF
TRBJ2-5,TRBV7-2,.,TRBD2,TGTGCCAGCAGCTTAGGGACTAGCGGGGGACTTCAAGAGACCCAGTACTTC,CASSLGTSGGLQETQYF
TRBJ2-7,TRBV9,.,TRBD2,TGTGCCAGCAGCGCCTCACTAGCGGGAGTGCACGAGCAGTACTTC,CASSASLAGVHEQYF
TRBJ1-6,TRBV9,.,.,TGTGCCAGCAGCGTTGTGCCCGGTTCACCCCTCCACTTT,CASSVVPGSPLHF
TRBJ1-1,TRBV7-4,few,.,TGTGCCAGCAGCTTAGGGCGGACTGAAGCTTTCTTT,CASSLGRTEAFF
TRBJ2-7,TRBV19,.,TRBD2,TGTGCCAGTAGTATAGTTGGGACTACATCCTACGAGCAGTACTTC,CASSIVGTTSYEQYF